This T cell receptor (beta chain) was documented in a study of T cells in Graves' hyperthyroidism and ophthalmopathy. Whole-study context: Peripheral blood was obtained at initial diagnosis, preceding any treatment.

Trimming at V came to 3 bases and at J to 4 bases, leaving 5 bases not matched to a gene. The CDR3 runs to 13 residues. Germline-derived CDR1 and CDR2 are DFQATT and SNEGSKA (reference sequence). Diagnoses used clinical symptoms, serum thyroxine and TRAb, thyroid ultrasound and orbital computed tomography. Source material for PBMCs was more than 7.5 ml fresh peripheral blood. RNA transcripts provided the source from which TCR beta CDR3 regions were amplified. HTBI primers drove first-round RT-PCR of the TCR CDR3. From the multiplex PCR reads, TCRdb called clonotypes with MiXCR, one entry per CDR3 protein. This table holds over 150,000 distinct CDR3 sequences, 17% found once.

The chain carries TRBV20-1 and TRBJ1-1, with 7 positions matching TRBD1. The source of this sequence is a woman in her forties or fifties with Graves' hyperthyroidism. The sequenced sample consisted of blood. CDR3 region: CSASVQGGTEAFF. In nucleotides, the CDR3 is TGCAGTGCTAGTGTTCAGGGGGGCACTGAAGCTTTCTTT.